One and the same sample provided the 30 T cell receptor beta chains below, sequenced in a study of cytomegalovirus exposure and HLA in healthy donors. The PCR ran on 60 Vbeta and 13 Jbeta primers. Clones were read by immunoSEQ multiplex PCR, and TCRdb kept only the in-frame ones, dropping some. The top ten clones hold 6.2% of a sample with about 82,000 clones, about 74% of them seen once. Sequenced sample: PBMCs. Source of these receptors: a woman in her fifties or sixties in good health and CMV-seropositive.

About this clone: One end of the junction is discordant with germline, which a read error may explain. The CDR3 loop reads CASGLEGGSSHEQYF. The CDR3 DNA is TGTGCCAGCGGCTTAGAAGGCGGGAGCTCCCACGAGCAGTACTTC. The chain uses TRBV7-9 and TRBJ2-7; TRBD2 matches at 7 bases. Germline CDR1 is SEHNR and CDR2 is FQNEAQ (reference sequence). This CDR3 spans 15 amino acids.

This CDR3 is CASSMEVYGYTF. The CDR3 region has the DNA TGTGCCAGCAGCATGGAGGTCTATGGCTACACCTTC. The chain employs TRBV21-1 and TRBJ1-2. TRBV21-1 is assigned pseudogene status. The CDR3 consists of 12 residues.

This chain joins TRBV29-1 and TRBJ2-1; D gene unclear. The germline gives CDR1 SQVTM, CDR2 ANQGSEA. Trimming left V 1 base short and J 2 bases short, with 12 bases between. This CDR3 comprises 15 residues. The CDR3 protein is CSVEVHDSTYNEQFF. In DNA, the CDR3 is TGCAGCGTTGAAGTTCACGACTCGACCTACAATGAGCAGTTCTTC.

This clone appeared a few times. The genes are TRBV25-1 and TRBJ1-4, with 8 positions matching TRBD1. With V trimmed by 3 bases and J by 4 bases, 4 bases remained unmatched. Germline CDR1 reads MGHDK; CDR2 reads SYGVNS. The CDR3 sequence is 15 residues long. The CDR3 bases are TGTGCCAGCAGTGACCTGACAGGGGATAATGAAAAACTGTTTTTT. Amino acid sequence: CASSDLTGDNEKLFF.

This clone was found a few times. The chain has TRBV6-1 and TRBJ2-3; the match to TRBD2 covers 7 bases. After removal of 1 base from V and 4 bases from J, the junction contained 11 bases not matched to a gene. CDR1 and CDR2 (germline): MNHNS, SASEGT. The CDR3 consists of 17 residues. CDR3 in amino acids: CASSEEVGGSWADTQYF. CDR3 DNA sequence: TGTGCCAGCAGTGAAGAGGTTGGCGGGAGTTGGGCAGATACGCAGTATTTT.

The sample holds a few counts of this clone. The chain combines TRBV10-2 with TRBJ1-1, with 10 bases matching TRBD1. CDR3 length equals 15 residues. Trimming took 3 bases from V and 6 from J; bases not matched to a gene: 7. Germline values: CDR1 WSHSY, CDR2 SAAADI. This chain's CDR3 is CASSDRQGAIAEAFF. CDR3 coding DNA: TGCGCCAGCAGTGACCGACAGGGGGCAATCGCTGAAGCTTTCTTT.

V and J are TRBV5-4 and TRBJ2-7, with 9 nucleotides matching TRBD2. This CDR3 has 14 amino acids. Germline CDR1 and CDR2: SGHNT and YYREEE (reference sequence). The V gene end was trimmed by 4 bases and the J gene end by 3 bases; junction bases not matched to a gene: 5. CDR3 bases: TGTGCCAGCAGCCCGGGCGGGAGGGACTACGAGCAGTACTTC. Translating it yields CASSPGGRDYEQYF.

This chain joins TRBV20-1 and TRBJ1-2, with 8 positions matching TRBD1. J was trimmed by 7 bases and V by 7 bases; bases with no gene match: 5. Germline-derived CDR1 and CDR2 are DFQATT and SNEGSKA (reference sequence). This CDR3 is built from 11 residues. The CDR3 region is CSVRTGPGYTF. The CDR3 nucleotides are TGCAGTGTACGGACAGGGCCTGGCTACACCTTC.

The rearrangement links TRBV28 to TRBJ1-5; D unclear. CDR1 is MDHEN, CDR2 SYDVKM, per germline. Deletions cut 3 bases from V and 4 bases from J, with 16 bases between. The CDR3 consists of 16 residues. CDR3 nucleotides: TGTGCCAGCAGTTTCCCCCCGGGGAGACTGAATCAGCCCCAGCATTTT. Amino acids: CASSFPPGRLNQPQHF.

The rearrangement joins TRBV27 to TRBJ1-5, with 7 positions matching TRBD1. Germline V gives CDR1 MNHEY, CDR2 SMNVEV (reference sequence). The CDR3 extends over 14 amino acids. Losses at the gene ends were 6 bases for V and 4 bases for J; bases not matched to a gene: 6. DNA for the CDR3: TGTGCCAGCAGCAGCCGACAGGGAAATCAGCCCCAGCATTTT. It yields the protein CASSSRQGNQPQHF.

For the CDR3, the DNA is TGTGCCAGCAGCGACTGGAACACTGAAGCTTTCTTT. As protein: CASSDWNTEAFF. The chain is built from TRBV2 and TRBJ1-1; D gene ambiguous. This CDR3 contains 12 residues. The germline V gene has CDR1 SNHLY and CDR2 FYNNEI. V gave up 6 bases and J gave up 1 base, with 6 bases separating them.

V usage is TRBV6-1 and J usage is TRBJ1-4; tentatively, D is TRBD1 (5 bases). CDR3 length: 15 residues. V lost 0 bases and J 7 bases, leaving 12 bases between the germline ends. Per the germline V gene, CDR1 is MNHNS and CDR2 is SASEGT. CDR3 DNA sequence: TGTGCCAGCAGTGAAGCGCCCAGGGCGAGTGAAAAACTGTTTTTT. It encodes CASSEAPRASEKLFF.

In its sample, this clone was seen a few times. The rearrangement links TRBV5-1 to TRBJ1-1; tentative D call: TRBD1 (5 bases). V was clipped by 2 bases and J by 1 base, with 12 bases between them. The CDR3 has 15 residues. Germline CDR1 and CDR2: SGHRS and YFSETQ. The CDR3 DNA follows: TGCGCCAGCAGCTTTGGCGTCCAGGGGAACACTGAAGCTTTCTTT. Translation: CASSFGVQGNTEAFF. The variable domain in full, completed from reference TRBV5-1 and TRBJ1-1, reads KAGVTQTPRYLIKTRGQQVTLSCSPISGHRSVSWYQQTPGQGLQFLFEYFSETQRNKGNFPGRFSGRQFSNSRSEMNVSTLELGDSALYLCASSFGVQGNTEAFFGQGTRLTVV.

The V and J genes are TRBV4-1 and TRBJ2-7; the D gene is possibly TRBD1 (5 bases). Trimming removed 5 bases at V and 0 bases at J, with 11 bases between. Germline lookup yields CDR1 MGHRA and CDR2 YSYEKL. The CDR3 loop spans 14 amino acids. CDR3 loop: CASSSTELSYEQYF. In nucleotides, the CDR3 is TGCGCCAGCAGCTCGACAGAGCTCTCCTACGAGCAGTACTTC.

V is TRBV6-1 and J is TRBJ2-2; TRBD2 aligns across 10 bases. Unmatched junction bases numbered 4, after V lost 8 bases and J lost 4 bases. CDR1 MNHNS and CDR2 SASEGT come from the germline V gene. The CDR3 loop spans 14 amino acids. This CDR3 is CASGSGRATGELFF. DNA of the CDR3: TGTGCCAGCGGGAGCGGGAGGGCCACCGGGGAGCTGTTTTTT.

This sequence joins TRBV28 and TRBJ1-5; D perhaps matches TRBD1 (6 bases). In germline, CDR1 is MDHEN, CDR2 SYDVKM. Trimming took 5 bases from V and 7 from J, leaving 15 bases between them. There are 14 residues in the CDR3. DNA for the CDR3: TGTGCCAGCAGTCCCCCAGGGGCAGGGCAGCCCCAGCATTTT. Translation gives CASSPPGAGQPQHF.

The chain combines TRBV7-9 with TRBJ2-5; 7 bases align to TRBD1. With V trimmed by 4 bases and J by 5 bases, 7 bases remained unmatched. From germline, CDR1 is SEHNR and CDR2 FQNEAQ (reference sequence). The CDR3 extends over 14 amino acids. The CDR3 region has the DNA TGTGCCAGCAGCTGGTCAGGGGGAAGGGAGACCCAGTACTTC. The encoded protein is CASSWSGGRETQYF.

This clone was found once. The chain uses TRBV10-3 and TRBJ1-1; D remains ambiguous. V was clipped by 0 bases and J by 5 bases, with 13 bases between them. Looked up from germline, CDR1 is ENHRY and CDR2 is SYGVKD. The CDR3 is 15 amino acids. In nucleotides, the CDR3 is TGTGCCATCAGTGAGTCTGAGGTAGAGGGAACTGAAGCTTTCTTT. Amino acids: CAISESEVEGTEAFF.

V usage is TRBV5-1 and J usage is TRBJ2-1; 7 bases map to TRBD2. Germline V CDR1 and CDR2: SGHRS, YFSETQ. The CDR3 is made up of 16 amino acids. After removal of 4 bases from V and 7 bases from J, the junction contained 14 bases not matched to a gene. For the CDR3, the DNA is TGCGCCAGCAGCCTAACCCTCAGCGGGGCGGGGAATGAGCAGTTCTTC. This sequence encodes CASSLTLSGAGNEQFF.

The chain combines TRBV5-1 with TRBJ2-2; 8 bases are a match to TRBD1. From germline, CDR1 is SGHRS and CDR2 YFSETQ. Trimming removed 4 bases from V and 6 bases from J; junction bases left unmatched: 8. The CDR3 totals 15 residues. The CDR3 DNA sequence: TGCGCCAGCAGCCTGGACAGGGCAGCGGCCGGGGAGCTGTTTTTT. It codes for CASSLDRAAAGELFF.

As DNA, the CDR3 is TGTGCCAGCACCGGTGAAGCGGGGGGGGATACGCAGTATTTT. Protein: CASTGEAGGDTQYF. The chain links TRBV9 to TRBJ2-3; 10 bases match TRBD2. V lost 6 bases and J lost 6; bases outside the gene matches: 7. Germline V gene data show CDR1 as SGDLS and CDR2 as YYNGEE. The CDR3 spans 14 residues.

The V call is TRBV5-6, the J call TRBJ2-1; 8 bases line up with TRBD2. The CDR3 consists of 14 residues. Germline values: CDR1 SGHDT, CDR2 YYEEEE. The J segment lost 4 bases and the V segment lost 4 bases, leaving 4 bases of the junction unmatched. CDR3: CASSTGGGYNEQFF. CDR3 DNA sequence: TGTGCCAGCAGCACGGGAGGGGGGTACAATGAGCAGTTCTTC.

This rearrangement joins TRBV5-1 to TRBJ1-1, with D maybe TRBD1 (5 bases). The germline V gene encodes CDR1 SGHRS and CDR2 YFSETQ. Deletions cut 3 bases from V and 1 base from J, with 7 bases between. The CDR3 sequence is 13 residues long. CDR3 DNA sequence: TGCGCCAGCAGCTGGGACTGGAACACTGAAGCTTTCTTT. Protein product: CASSWDWNTEAFF.

The chain has TRBV30 and TRBJ2-7; 8 nucleotides match TRBD1. This CDR3 comprises 14 residues. V was pared by 0 bases and J by 2 bases, with 3 bases of the junction left unmatched. CDR1 is GTSNPN and CDR2 is SVGIG in the germline V gene (reference sequence). Here the CDR3 reads CAWSVSQGAYEQYF. For the CDR3, the DNA is TGTGCCTGGAGTGTATCACAGGGGGCCTACGAGCAGTACTTC.

This chain links TRBV19 with TRBJ2-1, with 9 nucleotides matching TRBD1. Trimming removed 3 bases from V and 7 bases from J; junction bases left unmatched: 10. CDR3 length: 16 amino acids. CDR1 is LNHDA and CDR2 is SQIVND in the germline V gene (reference sequence). The CDR3 nucleotides are TGTGCCAGTAGTATCAGCGGGCCGGGACAGGGAAATGAGCAGTTCTTC. Encoded protein: CASSISGPGQGNEQFF.

CDR3 protein: CASSQDGGQVYGYTF. Here the CDR3 DNA reads TGTGCCAGCAGCCAAGATGGGGGACAGGTCTATGGCTACACCTTC. The chain employs TRBV4-2 and TRBJ1-2; 8 bases line up with TRBD1. Germline CDR1 and CDR2: LGHNA and YNFKEQ. This CDR3 contains 15 residues. Trimming removed 0 bases from V and 4 bases from J; junction bases left unmatched: 4.

V and J are TRBV11-2 and TRBJ2-2; 10 bases line up with TRBD2. This CDR3 spans 18 amino acids. Germline V gene lookup returns CDR1 SGHAT and CDR2 FQNNGV. The J segment lost 4 bases and the V segment lost 5 bases, leaving 13 bases of the junction unmatched. The CDR3 region has the DNA TGTGCCAGCAGCGCCCTGACTAGCGGGTTCGATGCCACCGGGGAGCTGTTTTTT. It encodes CASSALTSGFDATGELFF.

The DNA of the CDR3 is TGTGCCAGCTCACCAATTGAGGCTTCCTACAATGAGCAGTTCTTC. It translates to CASSPIEASYNEQFF. This rearrangement joins TRBV18 to TRBJ2-1; D remains ambiguous. CDR3 length: 15 amino acids. Trimming left V 2 bases short and J 1 base short, with 9 bases between. Germline assignment: CDR1 KGHSH and CDR2 LQKENI.

The J gene is TRBJ2-5, the V gene TRBV4-1; TRBD2 matches at 11 bases. CDR1 and CDR2 (germline): MGHRA, YSYEKL. The CDR3 has 16 amino acids. The V segment lost 2 bases and the J segment 5 bases; nucleotides outside the gene matches: 7. CDR3 sequence reads: CASSQKLAGAGETQYF. The CDR3 bases are TGCGCCAGCAGCCAAAAACTAGCGGGGGCGGGTGAGACCCAGTACTTC.

This chain uses TRBV19 with TRBJ2-7; no clear D. CDR1 is LNHDA, CDR2 SQIVND, per germline (reference sequence). V was pared by 3 bases and J by 1 base, with 13 bases between. This CDR3 is built from 15 residues. CDR3 in amino acids: CASSMGHLGSYEQYF. CDR3 DNA sequence: TGTGCCAGTAGTATGGGTCATCTAGGATCCTACGAGCAGTACTTC.